This TCR beta chain derives from a study of cytomegalovirus exposure and HLA in healthy donors. As for the study in general: Among the approximately 400 genotyped donors, about 81% were placed in the Caucasian-associated ancestry cluster.

Germline V gene data show CDR1 as MGHRA and CDR2 as YSYEKL. The J segment lost 2 bases and the V segment lost 1 base, leaving 4 bases of the junction unmatched. CDR3 length equals 16 residues. Remarks on this clone: The antigen remains undetermined.

Points from the study as a whole: Judged likely to be a sequencing artifact was a cluster of highly shared sequence variants. The dataset shows that most TCR sequences were rare, while some public TCRs occurred in many donors. In a later analysis, an Asian-associated ancestry cluster reportedly showed fewer N-insertions than the roughly 730-donor mean.

Use of 60 Vbeta and 13 Jbeta primers characterized the PCR. Clones were sequenced by immunoSEQ multiplex PCR, and TCRdb holds only the in-frame ones, with some missing. The sample holds nearly 110,000 clones, more than 60% seen once. The chain recombines TRBV4-1 with TRBJ2-1; 8 nucleotides align to TRBD2. The clonotype comes from a man between 60 and 75 years old in good health and CMV-seronegative. Material for sequencing was PBMCs. Written as DNA, the CDR3 is TGCGCCAGCAGCCAAGTGGGGACTAGACCCTACAATGAGCAGTTCTTC. As protein: CASSQVGTRPYNEQFF.